The clone carrying this TCR beta chain has only a few counts. CDR3 length equals 17 residues. CDR1 LGHDT and CDR2 YNNKEL come from the germline V gene (reference sequence). Trimming at V came to 4 bases and at J to 5 bases, leaving 13 bases not matched to a gene. A single record per CDR3 protein comes from TCRdb applying MiXCR to the RACE reads. The table lists around 71,000 distinct CDR3 sequences, approximately 9.8% of them singletons. The sample is drawn from a study of human T cells and chemical hapten exposure. Time point given: patch test 1, 2 weeks after DPC sensitization. The treatment is: therapeutic diphenylcyclopropenone sensitization with weekly scalp DPC.

This specimen consisted of whole blood, obtained in connection with sensitization to the hapten diphenylcyclopropenone (DPC). This sequence originates from a woman aged 40 to 50 with alopecia areata. Some clones in this sample may be carry-over from other donors' samples. The chain recombines TRBV3-1 with TRBJ2-5; TRBD2 matches 10 bases. In nucleotides, the CDR3 is TGTGCCAGCAGCCCCCCTTGGGCTAGCGGGGGATTGGAGACCCAGTACTTC. This gives the protein CASSPPWASGGLETQYF.